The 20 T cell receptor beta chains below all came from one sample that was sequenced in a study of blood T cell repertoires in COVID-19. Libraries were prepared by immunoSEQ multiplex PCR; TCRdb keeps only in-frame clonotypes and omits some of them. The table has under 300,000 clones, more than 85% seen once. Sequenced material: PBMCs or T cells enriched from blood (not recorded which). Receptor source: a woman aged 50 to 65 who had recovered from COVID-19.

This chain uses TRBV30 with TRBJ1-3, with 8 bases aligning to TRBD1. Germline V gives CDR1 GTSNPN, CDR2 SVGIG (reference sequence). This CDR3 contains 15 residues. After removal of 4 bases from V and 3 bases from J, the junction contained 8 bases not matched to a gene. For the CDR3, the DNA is TGTGCCTGGAATCGACAGGGGCTAGGTGGAAACACCATATATTTT. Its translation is CAWNRQGLGGNTIYF. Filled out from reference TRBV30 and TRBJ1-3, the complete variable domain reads SQTIHQWPATLVQPVGSPLSLECTVEGTSNPNLYWYRQAAGRGLQLLFYSVGIGQISSEVPQNLSASRPQDRQFILSSKKLLLSDSGFYLCAWNRQGLGGNTIYFGEGSWLTVV.

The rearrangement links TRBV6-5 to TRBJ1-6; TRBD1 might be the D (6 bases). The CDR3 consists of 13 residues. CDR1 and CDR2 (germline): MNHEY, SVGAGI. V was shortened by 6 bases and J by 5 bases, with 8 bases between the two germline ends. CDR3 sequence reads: CASRGQHNSPLHF. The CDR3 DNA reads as TGTGCCAGCAGAGGACAGCATAATTCACCCCTCCACTTT.

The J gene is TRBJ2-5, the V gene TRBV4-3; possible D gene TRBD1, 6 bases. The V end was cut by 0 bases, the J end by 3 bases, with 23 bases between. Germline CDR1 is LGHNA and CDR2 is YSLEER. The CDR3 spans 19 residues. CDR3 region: CASSQEFSLQGTAKETQYF. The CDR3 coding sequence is TGCGCCAGCAGCCAAGAATTTTCCCTGCAGGGGACCGCCAAAGAGACCCAGTACTTC.

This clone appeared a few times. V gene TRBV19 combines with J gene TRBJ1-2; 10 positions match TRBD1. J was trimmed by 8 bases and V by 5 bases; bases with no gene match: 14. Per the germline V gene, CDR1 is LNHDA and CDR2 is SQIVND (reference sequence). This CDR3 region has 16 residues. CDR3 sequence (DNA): TGTGCCAGTAGTCCGTCCACCCCGGGACAGGGGTGGGGCTACACCTTC. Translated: CASSPSTPGQGWGYTF.

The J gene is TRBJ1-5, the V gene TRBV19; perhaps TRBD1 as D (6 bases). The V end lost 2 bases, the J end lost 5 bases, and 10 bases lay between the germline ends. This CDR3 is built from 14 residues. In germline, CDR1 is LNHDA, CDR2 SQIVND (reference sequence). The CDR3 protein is CASSIYRADQPQHF. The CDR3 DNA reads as TGTGCCAGTAGTATATACAGGGCGGATCAGCCCCAGCATTTT.

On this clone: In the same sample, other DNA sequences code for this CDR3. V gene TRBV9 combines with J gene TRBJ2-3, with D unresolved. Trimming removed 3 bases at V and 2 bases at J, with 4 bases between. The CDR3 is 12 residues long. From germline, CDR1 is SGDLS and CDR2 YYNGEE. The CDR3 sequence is CASSAFTDTQYF. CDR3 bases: TGTGCCAGCAGCGCTTTCACAGATACGCAGTATTTT.

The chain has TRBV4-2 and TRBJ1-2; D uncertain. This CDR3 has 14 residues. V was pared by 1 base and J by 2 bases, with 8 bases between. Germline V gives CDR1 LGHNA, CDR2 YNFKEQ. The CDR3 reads CASSQVGSNYGYTF. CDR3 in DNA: TGTGCCAGCAGCCAAGTCGGTTCGAACTATGGCTACACCTTC.

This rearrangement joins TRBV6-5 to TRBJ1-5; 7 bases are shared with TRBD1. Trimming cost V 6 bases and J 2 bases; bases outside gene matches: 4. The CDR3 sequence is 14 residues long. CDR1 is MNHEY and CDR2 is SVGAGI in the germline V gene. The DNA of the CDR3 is TGTGCCAGCAGGGAGGGGGCCGGCAATCAGCCCCAGCATTTT. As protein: CASREGAGNQPQHF.

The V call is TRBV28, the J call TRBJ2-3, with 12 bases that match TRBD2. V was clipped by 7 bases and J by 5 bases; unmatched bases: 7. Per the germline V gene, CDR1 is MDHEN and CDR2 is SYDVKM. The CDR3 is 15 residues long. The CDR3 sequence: CASNLGLAGKDTQYF. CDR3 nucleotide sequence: TGTGCCAGCAATCTCGGACTAGCGGGAAAAGATACGCAGTATTTT.

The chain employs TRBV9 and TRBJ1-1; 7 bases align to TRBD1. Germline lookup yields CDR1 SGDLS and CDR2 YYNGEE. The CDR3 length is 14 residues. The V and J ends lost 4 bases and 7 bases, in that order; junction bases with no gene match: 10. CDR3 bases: TGTGCCAGCAGCCCCCGACAGGGATTAGTTGAAGCTTTCTTT. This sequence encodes CASSPRQGLVEAFF.

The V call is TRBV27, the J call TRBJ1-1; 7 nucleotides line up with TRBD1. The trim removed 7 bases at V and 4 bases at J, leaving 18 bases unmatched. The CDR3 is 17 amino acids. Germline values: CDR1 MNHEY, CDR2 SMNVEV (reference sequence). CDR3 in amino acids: CASNFGRLPTGFTEAFF. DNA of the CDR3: TGTGCCAGCAATTTCGGCCGACTCCCGACAGGGTTCACTGAAGCTTTCTTT.

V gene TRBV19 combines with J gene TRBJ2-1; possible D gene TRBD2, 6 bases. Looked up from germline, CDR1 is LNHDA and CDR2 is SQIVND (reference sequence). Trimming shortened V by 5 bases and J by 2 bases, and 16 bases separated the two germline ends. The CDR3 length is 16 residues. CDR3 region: CASSLVGRDPYNEQFF. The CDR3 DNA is TGTGCCAGTAGTCTCGTAGGGCGGGACCCCTACAATGAGCAGTTCTTC. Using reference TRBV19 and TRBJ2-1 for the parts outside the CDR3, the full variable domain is DGGITQSPKYLFRKEGQNVTLSCEQNLNHDAMYWYRQDPGQGLRLIYYSQIVNDFQKGDIAEGYSVSREKKESFPLTVTSAQKNPTAFYLCASSLVGRDPYNEQFFGPGTRLTVL.

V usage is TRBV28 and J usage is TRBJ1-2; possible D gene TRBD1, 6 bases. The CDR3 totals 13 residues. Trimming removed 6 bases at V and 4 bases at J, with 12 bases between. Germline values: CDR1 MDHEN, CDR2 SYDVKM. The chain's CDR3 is CASSLDRAYGYTF. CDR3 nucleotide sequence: TGTGCCAGCAGCTTGGACAGAGCCTATGGCTACACCTTC.

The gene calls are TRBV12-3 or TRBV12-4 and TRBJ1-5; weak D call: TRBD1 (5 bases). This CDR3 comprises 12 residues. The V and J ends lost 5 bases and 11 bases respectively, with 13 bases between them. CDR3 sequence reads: CASSPGTSAQHF. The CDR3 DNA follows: TGTGCCAGCAGTCCGGGGACTTCTGCCCAGCATTTT.

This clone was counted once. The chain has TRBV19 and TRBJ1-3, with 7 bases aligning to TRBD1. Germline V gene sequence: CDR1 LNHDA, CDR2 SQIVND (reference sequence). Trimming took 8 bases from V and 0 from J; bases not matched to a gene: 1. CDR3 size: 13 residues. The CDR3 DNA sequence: TGTGCCAGTGGACAGGTCTCTGGAAACACCATATATTTT. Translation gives CASGQVSGNTIYF.

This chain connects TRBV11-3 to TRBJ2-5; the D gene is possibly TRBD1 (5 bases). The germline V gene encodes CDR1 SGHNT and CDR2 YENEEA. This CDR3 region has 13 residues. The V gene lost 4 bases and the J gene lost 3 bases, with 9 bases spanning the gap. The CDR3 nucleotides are TGTGCCAGCAGCTCCTCGACAGAAGAGACCCAGTACTTC. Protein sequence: CASSSSTEETQYF.

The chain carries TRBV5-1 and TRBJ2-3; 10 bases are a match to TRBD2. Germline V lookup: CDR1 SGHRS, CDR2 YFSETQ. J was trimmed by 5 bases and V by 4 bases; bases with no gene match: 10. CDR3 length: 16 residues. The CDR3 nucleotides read TGCGCCAGCAGCGGGGTAGGGACTAGCGTAGGAGATACGCAGTATTTT. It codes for CASSGVGTSVGDTQYF.

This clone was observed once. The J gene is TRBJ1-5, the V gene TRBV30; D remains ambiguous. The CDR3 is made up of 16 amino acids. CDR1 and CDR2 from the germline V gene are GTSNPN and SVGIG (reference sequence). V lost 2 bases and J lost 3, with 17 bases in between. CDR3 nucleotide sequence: TGTGCCTGGAGTACTATTCCTCGCCCGTCCAATCAGCCCCAGCATTTT. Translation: CAWSTIPRPSNQPQHF.

The CDR3 loop reads CASSITSGPSYEQYF. CDR3 DNA sequence: TGTGCCAGCAGCATCACTAGCGGGCCTTCCTACGAGCAGTACTTC. This rearrangement joins TRBV9 to TRBJ2-7; 9 nucleotides agree with TRBD2. The CDR3 extends over 15 amino acids. Germline loops: CDR1 SGDLS, CDR2 YYNGEE. The J segment lost 1 base and the V segment lost 4 bases, leaving 6 bases of the junction unmatched.

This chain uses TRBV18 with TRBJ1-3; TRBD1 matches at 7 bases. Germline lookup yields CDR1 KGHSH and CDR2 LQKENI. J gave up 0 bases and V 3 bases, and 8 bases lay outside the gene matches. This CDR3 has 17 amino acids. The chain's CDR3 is CASSPITGEASGNTIYF. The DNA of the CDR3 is TGTGCCAGCTCACCGATTACAGGGGAGGCCTCTGGAAACACCATATATTTT.